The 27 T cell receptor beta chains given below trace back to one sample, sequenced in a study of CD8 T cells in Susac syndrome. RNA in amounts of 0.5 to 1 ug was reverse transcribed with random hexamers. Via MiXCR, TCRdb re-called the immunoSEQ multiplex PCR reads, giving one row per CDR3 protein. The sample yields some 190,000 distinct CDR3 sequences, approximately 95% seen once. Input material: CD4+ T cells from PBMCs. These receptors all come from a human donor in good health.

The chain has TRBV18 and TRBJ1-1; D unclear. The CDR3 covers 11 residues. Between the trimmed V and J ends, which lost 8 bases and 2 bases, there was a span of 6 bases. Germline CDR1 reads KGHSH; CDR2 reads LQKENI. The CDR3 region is CASGDNTEAFF. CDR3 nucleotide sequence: TGTGCCAGCGGTGACAACACTGAAGCTTTCTTT.

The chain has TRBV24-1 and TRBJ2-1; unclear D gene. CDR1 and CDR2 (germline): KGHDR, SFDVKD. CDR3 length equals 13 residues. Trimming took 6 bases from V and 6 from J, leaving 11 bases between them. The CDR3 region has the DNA TGTGCCACCAGTTTGACTGGGGTCAATGAGCAGTTCTTC. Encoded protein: CATSLTGVNEQFF.

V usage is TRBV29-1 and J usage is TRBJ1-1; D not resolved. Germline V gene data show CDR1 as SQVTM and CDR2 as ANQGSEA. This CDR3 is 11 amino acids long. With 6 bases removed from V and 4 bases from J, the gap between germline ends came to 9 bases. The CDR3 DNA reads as TGCAGCGTCCAGGAAGCCACTGAAGCTTTCTTT. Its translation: CSVQEATEAFF.

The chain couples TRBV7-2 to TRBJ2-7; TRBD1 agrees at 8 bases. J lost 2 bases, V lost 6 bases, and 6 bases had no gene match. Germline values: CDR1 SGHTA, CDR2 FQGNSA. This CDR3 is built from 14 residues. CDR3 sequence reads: CASSRAGGTYEQYF. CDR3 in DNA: TGTGCCAGCAGTCGAGCAGGGGGCACCTACGAGCAGTACTTC.

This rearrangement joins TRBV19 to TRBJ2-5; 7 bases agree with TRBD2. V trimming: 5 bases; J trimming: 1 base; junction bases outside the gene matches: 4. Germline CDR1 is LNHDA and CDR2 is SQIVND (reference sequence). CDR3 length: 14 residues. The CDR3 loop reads CASSPGGIQETQYF. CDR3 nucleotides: TGTGCCAGTAGTCCGGGGGGAATCCAAGAGACCCAGTACTTC.

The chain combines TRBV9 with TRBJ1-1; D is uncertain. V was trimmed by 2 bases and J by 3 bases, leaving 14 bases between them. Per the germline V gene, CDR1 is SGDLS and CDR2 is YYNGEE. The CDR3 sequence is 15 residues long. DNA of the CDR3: TGTGCCAGCAGCGTTTTAGGGAGCGAAGACACTGAAGCTTTCTTT. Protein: CASSVLGSEDTEAFF.

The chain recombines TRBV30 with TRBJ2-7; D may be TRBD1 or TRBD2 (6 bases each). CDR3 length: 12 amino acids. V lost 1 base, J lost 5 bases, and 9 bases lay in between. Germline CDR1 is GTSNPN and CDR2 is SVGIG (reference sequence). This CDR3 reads CAWSEGGHEQYV. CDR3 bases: TGTGCCTGGAGTGAGGGGGGCCACGAGCAGTACGTC.

The CDR3 here is CASSRGLAGAEAQYF. The DNA for the CDR3 is TGTGCCAGCAGCCGGGGACTAGCGGGGGCAGAGGCGCAGTATTTT. The chain recombines TRBV7-3 with TRBJ2-3; 14 positions match TRBD2. CDR1 and CDR2 (germline): SGHTA, FQGTGA. The V segment lost 5 bases and the J segment 10 bases; nucleotides outside the gene matches: 8. The CDR3 runs 15 residues.

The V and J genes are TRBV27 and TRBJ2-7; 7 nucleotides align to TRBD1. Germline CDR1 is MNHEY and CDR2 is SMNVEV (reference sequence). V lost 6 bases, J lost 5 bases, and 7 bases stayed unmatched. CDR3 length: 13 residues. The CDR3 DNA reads TGTGCCAGCAGCCAGACAGGGCTCAACGAGCAGTACGTC. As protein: CASSQTGLNEQYV.

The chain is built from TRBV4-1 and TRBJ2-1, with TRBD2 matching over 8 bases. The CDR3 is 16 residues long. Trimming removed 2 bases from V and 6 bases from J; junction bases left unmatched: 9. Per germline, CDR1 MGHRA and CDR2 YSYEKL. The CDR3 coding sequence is TGCGCCAGCAGCCAAAGGGGGAGTCGGGAGGGCAATGAGCAGTTCTTC. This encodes CASSQRGSREGNEQFF.

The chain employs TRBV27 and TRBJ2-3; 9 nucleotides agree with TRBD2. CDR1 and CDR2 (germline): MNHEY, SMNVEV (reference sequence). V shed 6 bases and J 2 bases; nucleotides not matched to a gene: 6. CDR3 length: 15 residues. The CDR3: CASRIAGAITDTQYF. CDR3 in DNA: TGTGCCAGCAGGATAGCGGGAGCAATCACAGATACGCAGTATTTT.

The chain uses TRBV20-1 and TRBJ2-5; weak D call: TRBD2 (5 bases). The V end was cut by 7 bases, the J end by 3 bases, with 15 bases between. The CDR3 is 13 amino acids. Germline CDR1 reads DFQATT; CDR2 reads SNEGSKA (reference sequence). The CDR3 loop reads CSGEYRAEETQYF. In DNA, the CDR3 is TGCAGTGGCGAATATAGAGCGGAAGAGACCCAGTACTTC.

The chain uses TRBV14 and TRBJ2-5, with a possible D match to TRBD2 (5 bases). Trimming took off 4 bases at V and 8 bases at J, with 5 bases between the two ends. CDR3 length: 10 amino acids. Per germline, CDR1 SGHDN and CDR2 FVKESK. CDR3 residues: CASSRTTQYF. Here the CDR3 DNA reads TGTGCCAGCAGCCGGACTACCCAGTACTTC.

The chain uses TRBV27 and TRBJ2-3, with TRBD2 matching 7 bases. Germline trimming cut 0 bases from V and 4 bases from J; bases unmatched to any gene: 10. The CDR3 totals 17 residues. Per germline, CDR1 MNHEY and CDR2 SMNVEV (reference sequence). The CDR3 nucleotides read TGTGCCAGCAGTTTATCGATCGGGCCGGGAGGCCCAGATACGCAGTATTTT. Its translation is CASSLSIGPGGPDTQYF.

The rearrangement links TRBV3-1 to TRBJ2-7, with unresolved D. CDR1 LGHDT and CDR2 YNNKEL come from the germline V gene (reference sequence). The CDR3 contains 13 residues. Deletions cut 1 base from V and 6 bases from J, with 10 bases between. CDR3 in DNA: TGTGCCAGCAGCCAAGGAGATGTCGTCGAGCAGTACTTC. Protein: CASSQGDVVEQYF.

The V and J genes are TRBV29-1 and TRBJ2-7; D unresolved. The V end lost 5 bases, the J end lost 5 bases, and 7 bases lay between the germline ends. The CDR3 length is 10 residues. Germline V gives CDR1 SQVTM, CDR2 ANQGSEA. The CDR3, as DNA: TGCAGCGTTTTTCAGGACGAGCAGTACTTC. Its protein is CSVFQDEQYF.

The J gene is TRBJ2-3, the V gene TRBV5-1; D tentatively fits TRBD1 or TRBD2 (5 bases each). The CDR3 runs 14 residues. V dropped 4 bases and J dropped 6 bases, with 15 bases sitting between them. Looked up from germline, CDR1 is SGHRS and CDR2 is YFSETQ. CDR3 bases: TGCGCCAGCAGCGTGGGACCAACGGGGGATACGCAGTATTTT. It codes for CASSVGPTGDTQYF.

CDR3 residues: CASSSSPAAIYGYTF. CDR3 DNA: TGTGCCAGCAGTTCCTCGCCAGCAGCGATCTATGGCTACACCTTC. The V call is TRBV6-5, the J call TRBJ1-2; D ambiguous. Germline V gene lookup returns CDR1 MNHEY and CDR2 SVGAGI. V lost 4 bases, J lost 4 bases, and 16 bases lay in between. The CDR3 spans 15 residues.

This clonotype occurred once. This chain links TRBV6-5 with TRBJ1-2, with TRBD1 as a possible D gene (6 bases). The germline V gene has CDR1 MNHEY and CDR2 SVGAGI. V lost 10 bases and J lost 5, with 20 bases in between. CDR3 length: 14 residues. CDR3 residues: CATRRTGISYGYTF. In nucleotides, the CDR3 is TGTGCCACCAGACGCACAGGGATCAGTTATGGCTACACCTTC.

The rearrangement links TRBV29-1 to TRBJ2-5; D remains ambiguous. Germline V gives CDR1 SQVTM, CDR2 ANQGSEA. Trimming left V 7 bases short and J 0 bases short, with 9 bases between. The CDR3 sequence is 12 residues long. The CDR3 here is CSGGRNQETQYF. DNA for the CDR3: TGCAGCGGTGGCCGGAACCAAGAGACCCAGTACTTC.

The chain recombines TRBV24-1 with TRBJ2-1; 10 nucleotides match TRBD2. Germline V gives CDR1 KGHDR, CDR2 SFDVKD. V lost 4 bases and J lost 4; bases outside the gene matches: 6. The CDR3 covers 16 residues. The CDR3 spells CATSDHRTSGYNEQFF. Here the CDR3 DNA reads TGTGCCACCAGTGACCACAGGACTAGCGGATACAATGAGCAGTTCTTC.

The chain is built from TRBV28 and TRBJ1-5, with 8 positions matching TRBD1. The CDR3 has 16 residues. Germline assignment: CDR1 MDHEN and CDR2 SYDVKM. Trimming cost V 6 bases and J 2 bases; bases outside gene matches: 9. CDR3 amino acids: CASRTSGGAGNQPQHF. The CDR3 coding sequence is TGTGCCAGCAGGACATCAGGGGGCGCGGGCAATCAGCCCCAGCATTTT.

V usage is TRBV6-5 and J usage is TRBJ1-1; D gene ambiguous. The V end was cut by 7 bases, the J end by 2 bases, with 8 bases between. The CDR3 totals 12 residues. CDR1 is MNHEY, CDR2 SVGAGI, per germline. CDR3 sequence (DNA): TGTGCCAGCAACCGAGGTAACACTGAAGCTTTCTTT. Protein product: CASNRGNTEAFF.

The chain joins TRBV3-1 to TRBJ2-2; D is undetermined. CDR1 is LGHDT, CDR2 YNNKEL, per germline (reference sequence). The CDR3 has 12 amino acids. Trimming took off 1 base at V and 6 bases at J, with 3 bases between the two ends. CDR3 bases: TGTGCCAGCAGCCAAGGGTCCGGGGAGCTGTTTTTT. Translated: CASSQGSGELFF.

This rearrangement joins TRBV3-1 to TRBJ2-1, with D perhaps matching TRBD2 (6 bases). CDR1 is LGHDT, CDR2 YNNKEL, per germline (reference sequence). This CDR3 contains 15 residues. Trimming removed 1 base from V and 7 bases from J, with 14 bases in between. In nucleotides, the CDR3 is TGTGCCAGCAGCCAAGGCGGGACTGGGAGTAATGAGCAGTTCTTC. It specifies CASSQGGTGSNEQFF.

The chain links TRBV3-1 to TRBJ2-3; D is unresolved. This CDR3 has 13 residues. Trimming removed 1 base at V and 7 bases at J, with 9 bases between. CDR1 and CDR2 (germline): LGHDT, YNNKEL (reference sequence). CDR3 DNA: TGTGCCAGCAGCCAAGTCGGCTCGTATACGCAGTATTTT. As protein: CASSQVGSYTQYF.

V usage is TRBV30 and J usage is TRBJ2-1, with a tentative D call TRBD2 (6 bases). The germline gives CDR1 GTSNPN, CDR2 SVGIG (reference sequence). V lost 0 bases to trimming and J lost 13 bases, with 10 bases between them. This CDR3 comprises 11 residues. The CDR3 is CAWSVNGGQFF. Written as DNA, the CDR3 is TGTGCCTGGAGTGTAAACGGGGGACAGTTCTTC.